The text below deals with one TCR beta chain. This clone's antigen is unknown. Base qualities are not at hand, and no much larger clone is one base apart. The source of the sample is a study of blood T cell repertoires in COVID-19 (dated by TCRdb to the early 2020s). Regarding the research as a whole: Collaborator samples came from the United States, Italy and Spain and covered acute and convalescent phases of COVID-19. The prospective study material was composed of cDNA or gDNA derived from T cells, B-cell-depleted T cells, or PBMCs. Deeply sampled blood TCRbeta repertoires from subjects exposed to, actively infected with, or recovered from COVID-19 were included in the dataset. The repertoires were made available in a free public database intended to serve as a resource for research on the immune response to SARS-CoV-2. The samples were drawn from two sources: the first 160 participants of the ongoing ImmuneRACE study, and fewer than 1,500 subjects contributed by 6 global collaborators. Nearly every sample came with metadata listing a de-identified subject ID, COVID-19 status, age in years and sex. HLA class I and class II types, where available, came from metadata supplied by the sample provider rather than from assay-based typing. Beyond this particular receptor, the publication reports: The amount of clinical and demographic metadata varied by source and participant and was provided uncurated.

V is reduced by 1 base and J by 2 bases, leaving a spacing of 8 bases between them. CDR3 length: 14 amino acids, cysteine to phenylalanine. The retained sequence is limited to the CDR3, 42 bases, with the frame set at the first base. For CDR1 and CDR2, the germline V gene lists MGHRA and YSYEKL. TCRbeta CDR3 regions were amplified from genomic DNA by means of the immunoSEQ Assay, a bias-controlled multiplex PCR. In the paper's pipeline: Within the assay, amplification of reference gene primers was used to estimate how many nucleated cells each sample contained. To quantify the absolute abundance of each unique TCRbeta CDR3 rearrangement, sequence reads were collapsed and filtered. For each sample, productive Simpson clonality was calculated by taking the square root of Simpson's diversity index across productive rearrangements. As stored in TCRdb, this immuneACCESS dataset retains in-frame rearrangements with V and J assigned. A fraction of the clones does not appear; measured against another copy, unresolved V genes explain less than half of the discrepancy, and the remainder lacks a known reason. Clone size and the V and J calls come from that table; the DNA yielded D and trimming. The sample table lists about 210,000 clones, more than 80% of them with a count of one. Of the sample, about a tenth is held by the ten largest clones.

Participants in the prospective study were enrolled through a virtual design, were aged roughly 18 to 95 years, and lived in roughly 26 United States geographic areas. In the prospective study, participants were assigned to cohorts based on the clinical history participants reported in a screening survey and a study questionnaire. Recovered participants in ImmuneRACE Cohort 3 were defined as having two consecutive negative NP/OP PCR tests, clearance from a healthcare professional, or resolution of symptoms. In the prospective study, mobile phlebotomists collected whole blood, serum and a nasopharyngeal or oropharyngeal swab from each participant. Over a roughly two-month period, participants in the prospective study had the option of providing additional blood draws and questionnaires. Before DNA extraction, prospective study blood samples were shipped either frozen or at room temperature.

Sequencing was carried out using PBMCs or T cells enriched from blood (not recorded which). Recombination connected TRBV4-1 to TRBJ2-5, with the D gene call left open. This receptor was taken from a man aged 35 to 55 who had recovered from COVID-19. At the DNA level, the sequence is TGCGCCAGCAGCCAAGTTGCCAGGCAAGAGACCCAGTACTTC. This translates into CASSQVARQETQYF.